Presented here are 26 T cell receptor beta chains from one specimen sequenced in a study of regulatory T cells in long-lasting Graves disease. Assembly of TCR beta libraries relied on iRepertoire HTBI primers together with Arm-PCR of CDR3 regions. TCRdb itself ran the multiplex PCR reads through MiXCR, one entry per CDR3 protein. Of 410,000 or so distinct CDR3 sequences in the sample, under 15% were seen once. Regarding time point: newly diagnosed GD, antithyroid drugs for less than 3 months. The TCR library was prepared using RNA isolated from PBMCs. The data were also submitted as part of a second study, on T cells in Graves' hyperthyroidism and ophthalmopathy.

The source was peripheral blood mononuclear cells (PBMCs), collected at new diagnosis, from a patient treated with antithyroid drugs. These receptor sequences come from a woman aged 25 to 39 with Graves disease.

This clonotype was observed many times. This chain links TRBV12-3 or TRBV12-4 with TRBJ1-2; D perhaps matches TRBD1 (6 bases). Trimming cost V 5 bases and J 3 bases, with 19 bases left between them. The CDR3 runs to 16 residues. The CDR3 reads CASSHPGTRMDYGYTF. CDR3 DNA sequence: TGTGCCAGCAGTCACCCCGGGACACGGATGGACTATGGCTACACCTTC.

This clonotype was picked up a small number of times. The V call is TRBV19, the J call TRBJ1-1; D possibly corresponds to TRBD1 (6 bases). The CDR3 has 15 amino acids. Trimming stripped 4 bases from V and 6 bases from J, with 18 bases between. Germline V lookup: CDR1 LNHDA, CDR2 SQIVND (reference sequence). Here the CDR3 DNA reads TGTGCCAGTAGTAGAGGGGGGGGTAACGGGGCTGAAGCTTTCTTT. Its translation is CASSRGGGNGAEAFF.

This clonotype appeared a few times. This chain joins TRBV2 and TRBJ2-4, with 9 bases aligning to TRBD1. Unmatched junction bases numbered 9, after V lost 6 bases and J lost 3 bases. Germline CDR1 SNHLY, CDR2 FYNNEI. The length of the CDR3 is 16 residues. CDR3 coding DNA: TGTGCCAGCAGGGACTGGACAGGGGTAATCAAAAACATTCAGTACTTC. It translates to CASRDWTGVIKNIQYF.

This clonotype was detected many times. The genes are TRBV5-4 and TRBJ2-1; TRBD2 matches at 8 bases. Looked up from germline, CDR1 is SGHNT and CDR2 is YYREEE (reference sequence). The CDR3 consists of 16 residues. The V gene end was trimmed by 2 bases and the J gene end by 7 bases; junction bases not matched to a gene: 11. The CDR3 loop reads CASSFKTGGPRNEQFF. The CDR3 nucleotides are TGTGCCAGCAGCTTTAAAACGGGAGGGCCAAGAAATGAGCAGTTCTTC.

This clonotype has only a few counts. CDR3 bases: TGTGCCAGCAGCCGAGACATTTATCAGCCCCAGCATTTT. Its translation: CASSRDIYQPQHF. This chain uses TRBV27 with TRBJ1-5; D gene unclear. Deletions cut 6 bases from V and 5 bases from J, with 11 bases between. This CDR3 contains 13 residues. The germline gives CDR1 MNHEY, CDR2 SMNVEV (reference sequence).

This clonotype was detected many times. The rearrangement uses TRBV3-1 and TRBJ2-5; 7 nucleotides agree with TRBD2. Germline-derived CDR1 and CDR2 are LGHDT and YNNKEL (reference sequence). The CDR3 consists of 14 residues. The ends lost 4 bases at V and 4 bases at J; junction bases unmatched: 6. CDR3 in amino acids: CASSRGGTPETQYF. In DNA form, the CDR3 reads TGTGCCAGCAGCCGGGGGGGGACCCCAGAGACCCAGTACTTC.

At least ten counts were recorded for this clonotype. The chain combines TRBV20-1 with TRBJ2-7; D is possibly TRBD2 (5 bases). Trimming shortened V by 5 bases and J by 0 bases, and 14 bases separated the two germline ends. CDR3 length: 14 residues. Germline CDR1 and CDR2: DFQATT and SNEGSKA (reference sequence). CDR3 DNA: TGCAGTGCTTTCAGCGGCGGTAGCTCCTACGAGCAGTACTTC. Translation gives CSAFSGGSSYEQYF.

This clonotype has ten or more counts. The chain has TRBV7-3 and TRBJ2-5, with 9 bases lining up with TRBD2. From germline, CDR1 is SGHTA and CDR2 FQGTGA. This CDR3 has 14 amino acids. The trim removed 0 bases at V and 6 bases at J, leaving 2 bases unmatched. The CDR3 region has the DNA TGTGCCAGCAGCTTAACTAGCGGGAGTAAGACCCAGTACTTC. This sequence encodes CASSLTSGSKTQYF.

Only a few counts were recorded for this clonotype. This rearrangement joins TRBV5-1 to TRBJ1-6; 7 nucleotides align to TRBD1. The CDR3 contains 15 residues. V was clipped by 5 bases and J by 6 bases; unmatched bases: 8. Germline assignment: CDR1 SGHRS and CDR2 YFSETQ. In nucleotides, the CDR3 is TGCGCCAGCAGGCGGATGACAGGGAGTAATTCACCCCTCCACTTT. Amino acids: CASRRMTGSNSPLHF. Looking up the rest from reference TRBV5-1 and TRBJ1-6 gives the full variable domain: KAGVTQTPRYLIKTRGQQVTLSCSPISGHRSVSWYQQTPGQGLQFLFEYFSETQRNKGNFPGRFSGRQFSNSRSEMNVSTLELGDSALYLCASRRMTGSNSPLHFGNGTRLTVT.

This clonotype was counted many times. This chain links TRBV30 with TRBJ2-7; 9 bases fit TRBD1. The V segment lost 5 bases and the J segment 2 bases; nucleotides outside the gene matches: 10. The V gene's germline CDR1 is GTSNPN and CDR2 SVGIG (reference sequence). This CDR3 has 15 amino acids. The DNA for the CDR3 is TGTGCCTGGGTGAATCCGGGACAGGGCACCTACGAGCAGTACTTC. Amino acid sequence: CAWVNPGQGTYEQYF.

This clonotype showed up many times. V gene TRBV7-8 combines with J gene TRBJ2-4, with unresolved D. CDR3 size: 14 residues. V gave up 3 bases and J gave up 0 bases, with 6 bases separating them. CDR1 is SGHVS and CDR2 is FQNEAQ in the germline V gene. CDR3 DNA sequence: TGTGCCAGCAGCTTGAATATAGCCAAAAACATTCAGTACTTC. Its protein is CASSLNIAKNIQYF.

This clonotype was seen ten or more times. The gene calls are TRBV6-1 and TRBJ2-2, with a possible D match to TRBD1 (6 bases). The germline gives CDR1 MNHNS, CDR2 SASEGT. The CDR3 has 14 residues. Trimming removed 7 bases at V and 7 bases at J, with 16 bases between. The CDR3, as DNA: TGTGCCAGCACCTTAACACAGGGCTACGGGGAGCTGTTTTTT. Protein: CASTLTQGYGELFF.

There are many counts of this clonotype. The rearrangement uses TRBV9 and TRBJ2-5, with 8 nucleotides matching TRBD1. J lost 4 bases, V lost 4 bases, and 9 bases had no gene match. The CDR3 length is 15 residues. CDR1 and CDR2 (germline): SGDLS, YYNGEE. CDR3 nucleotides: TGTGCCAGCAGCTCAAGTGGTGGACAGGGAGAGACCCAGTACTTC. This translates into CASSSSGGQGETQYF.

The table lists this clonotype with many counts. The chain carries TRBV6-1 and TRBJ2-3; 10 bases match TRBD1. The V gene end was trimmed by 6 bases and the J gene end by 8 bases; junction bases not matched to a gene: 11. The CDR3 runs to 15 residues. Germline-derived CDR1 and CDR2 are MNHNS and SASEGT. CDR3 DNA sequence: TGTGCCAGCAGCCCCCCGACAGGGGGCTCAGGTACGCAGTATTTT. Translated, it gives CASSPPTGGSGTQYF.

This clonotype appeared many times. The chain employs TRBV12-3 or TRBV12-4 and TRBJ2-2; D unresolved. Trimming shortened V by 4 bases and J by 2 bases, and 5 bases separated the two germline ends. The CDR3 contains 13 residues. CDR3 coding DNA: TGTGCCAGCAGTTCACATAACACCGGGGAGCTGTTTTTT. Protein sequence: CASSSHNTGELFF.

This clonotype was seen at least ten times. CDR3 DNA: TGCAGTGCTAGAGATATCAGATCTAGGGGCTCAGAGACCCAGTACTTC. This encodes CSARDIRSRGSETQYF. The chain employs TRBV20-1 and TRBJ2-5; D is possibly TRBD1 (5 bases). Germline CDR1 DFQATT, CDR2 SNEGSKA (reference sequence). Trimming shortened V by 0 bases and J by 4 bases, and 18 bases separated the two germline ends. This CDR3 has 16 amino acids.

The V call is TRBV10-3, the J call TRBJ1-2; TRBD1 agrees at 8 bases. Germline assignment: CDR1 ENHRY and CDR2 SYGVKD. The length of the CDR3 is 14 residues. With 2 bases clipped from V and 1 base from J, the junction kept 0 bases outside the gene matches. The CDR3 spells CAISEDRGNYGYTF. The CDR3 region has the DNA TGTGCCATCAGTGAGGACAGGGGTAACTATGGCTACACCTTC.

On this clonotype itself: A single base separates this from a much larger clone, so it may be a read error. This sequence joins TRBV9 and TRBJ2-1; TRBD2 aligns across 10 bases. From germline, CDR1 is SGDLS and CDR2 YYNGEE. The CDR3 spans 21 residues. Trimming at V came to 4 bases and at J to 2 bases, leaving 21 bases not matched to a gene. CDR3 sequence reads: CASSLGGLRAGGAPAYNEQFF. The CDR3, as DNA: TGTGCCAGCAGCTTAGGGGGTCTAAGAGCGGGAGGGGCCCCCGCCTACAATGAGCAGTTCTTC. Variable domain in full (rest from reference TRBV9 and TRBJ2-1): DSGVTQTPKHLITATGQRVTLRCSPRSGDLSVYWYQQSLDQGLQFLIQYYNGEERAKGNILERFSAQQFPDLHSELNLSSLELGDSALYFCASSLGGLRAGGAPAYNEQFFGPGTRLTVL.

In this sample, this clonotype turned up many times. The chain combines TRBV7-6 with TRBJ2-5; 10 bases are a match to TRBD2. TRBJ2-1 explains the end of the DNA better; the J call may be wrong. The germline V gene has CDR1 SGHVS and CDR2 FNYEAQ. The CDR3 loop spans 18 amino acids. The CDR3 is CASSGGHVSGRIGDEQFF. The CDR3 DNA follows: TGTGCCAGCAGCGGGGGTCATGTTAGCGGGAGGATAGGGGATGAGCAGTTCTTC.

This clonotype was seen repeatedly, ten times or more. The gene calls are TRBV24-1 and TRBJ1-5; TRBD1 aligns across 8 bases. The CDR3 has 16 residues. J was trimmed by 2 bases and V by 4 bases; bases with no gene match: 6. Germline V gives CDR1 KGHDR, CDR2 SFDVKD. CDR3 residues: CATSDKTGAGNQPQHF. The CDR3 DNA reads TGTGCCACCAGTGACAAGACAGGGGCCGGCAATCAGCCCCAGCATTTT.

Ten or more counts support this clonotype. The chain carries TRBV28 and TRBJ2-1; D might be TRBD2 (6 bases). The CDR3 has 12 amino acids. Germline V gene sequence: CDR1 MDHEN, CDR2 SYDVKM. The V end was cut by 8 bases, the J end by 6 bases, with 11 bases between. The CDR3 spells CASGGRGNEQFF. The CDR3 DNA reads TGTGCCAGCGGGGGGAGAGGCAATGAGCAGTTCTTC.

This clonotype occurred many times. This chain joins TRBV5-6 and TRBJ2-5; D is unresolved. Germline assignment: CDR1 SGHDT and CDR2 YYEEEE. The CDR3 extends over 14 amino acids. Trimming left V 4 bases short and J 4 bases short, with 14 bases between. CDR3 nucleotides: TGTGCCAGCAGCCCAACTCCATCAGGAGAGACCCAGTACTTC. This encodes CASSPTPSGETQYF. The full variable domain, completed using reference TRBV5-6 and TRBJ2-5, is DAGVTQSPTHLIKTRGQQVTLRCSPKSGHDTVSWYQQALGQGPQFIFQYYEEEERQRGNFPDRFSGHQFPNYSSELNVNALLLGDSALYLCASSPTPSGETQYFGPGTRLLVL.

This clonotype appeared many times. This chain joins TRBV7-2 and TRBJ2-1; 9 bases map to TRBD2. The CDR3 runs to 17 residues. Germline CDR1 reads SGHTA; CDR2 reads FQGNSA. V trimming: 5 bases; J trimming: 8 bases; junction bases outside the gene matches: 16. CDR3 amino acids: CASSPGHGAGGLHEQFF. For the CDR3, the DNA is TGTGCCAGCAGCCCAGGACACGGGGCGGGAGGGCTACATGAGCAGTTCTTC.

The table lists this clonotype with many counts. The chain has TRBV28 and TRBJ1-1; a weak D match, TRBD1 (6 bases). CDR1 is MDHEN, CDR2 SYDVKM, per germline. V was cut by 5 bases and J by 5 bases, with 18 bases left in between. CDR3 size: 15 residues. DNA of the CDR3: TGTGCCAGCAGTATCCTCACAGGGCTTCGGACTGAAGCTTTCTTT. This sequence encodes CASSILTGLRTEAFF. Complete variable domain (other parts from reference TRBV28 and TRBJ1-1): DVKVTQSSRYLVKRTGEKVFLECVQDMDHENMFWYRQDPGLGLRLIYFSYDVKMKEKGDIPEGYSVSREKKERFSLILESASTNQTSMYLCASSILTGLRTEAFFGQGTRLTVV.

This chain links TRBV7-9 with TRBJ2-4; no clear D gene. The CDR3 spans 15 residues. Trimming pared 3 bases from V and 0 bases from J, leaving 9 bases between. Germline V gene data show CDR1 as SEHNR and CDR2 as FQNEAQ (reference sequence). The CDR3 nucleotides read TGTGCCAGCAGCTTCGACCGACTAGCCAAAAACATTCAGTACTTC. This gives the protein CASSFDRLAKNIQYF.

This clonotype was seen more than once but under ten times. This chain connects TRBV6-1 to TRBJ1-3; D ambiguous. This CDR3 has 15 residues. Germline lookup yields CDR1 MNHNS and CDR2 SASEGT. Between the trimmed V and J ends, which lost 10 bases and 0 bases, there was a span of 16 bases. CDR3 loop: CATSLTGTSGNTIYF. In DNA, the CDR3 is TGTGCCACTTCCCTCACGGGTACCTCTGGAAACACCATATATTTT.